This T cell receptor (beta chain) is drawn from a study of shared clonotypes between healthy human individuals. Authors' processing steps: From ImmunoSEQ came sequences covering only the junction and carrying no quality scores, so filtering differed. Generated by immunoSEQ multiplex PCR, the TCRdb table keeps only in-frame clones and is missing some. From that table come the V and J calls and clone size; the DNA was used to work out D and trimming. Among about 2.2 million clones listed, around 93% were seen once. Naive CD8 cells lacked CD45RO and underwent positive selection for CCR7, leaving out terminally differentiated effector memory CD45RA+ cells. Germline V gene lookup returns CDR1 LNHDA and CDR2 SQIVND (reference sequence). V was trimmed by 3 bases and J by 5 bases, leaving 22 bases between them. This CDR3 has 17 residues. Regarding this clone: What it binds is not known.

Broader study findings: Only blood underwent sampling, and tissue repertoires likely differ.

The receptor was derived from a man aged 18-30 years in good health. Some clones in this sample may be carry-over from other donors' samples. The rearrangement uses TRBV19 and TRBJ2-5; possible D gene TRBD2, 7 bases. The sample comprised naive CD8+ T cells from PBMCs. CDR3 sequence (DNA): TGTGCCAGTAGTATTCGCCCTTTGGGGGAGGGGGTGGAGACCCAGTACTTC. Encoded protein: CASSIRPLGEGVETQYF.